This is a list of T cell receptor beta chains from one sample in a study of blood T cell repertoires in COVID-19. Sequencing used immunoSEQ multiplex PCR; TCRdb keeps in-frame clones, though not all of them. Here the sample spans some 95,000 clones, about 80% being singletons. The sequenced sample consisted of peripheral blood. These receptors all stem from a man aged 70-80 years with acute or convalescent COVID-19. CDR3s include the opening cysteine and the closing phenylalanine or tryptophan. D genes are given only for firm matches. Only part of the rows carry a size: once, few, many, or a class if the clone is expanded.

>TRBV28|NA|NA|TRBJ1-1
TGTGCCAGCAGTCCCGGACGGAGAGGGTACACTGAAGCTTTCTTT
CASSPGRRGYTEAFF
>TRBV7-2|once|TRBD2|TRBJ2-7
TGTGCCAGCAGCCCGAGCGGGAACGAGCAGTACTTC
CASSPSGNEQYF
>TRBV6-5|NA|TRBD2|TRBJ2-5
TGTGCCAGCAGGGGACTAGCGGACGTCGGGACCCAGTACTTC
CASRGLADVGTQYF
>TRBV7-2|NA|TRBD1|TRBJ1-2
TGTGCCAGCAGCCTCGACAGGGAGAGAGGCTACACCTTC
CASSLDRERGYTF
>TRBV28|NA|NA|TRBJ2-5
TGTGCCAGCAGTCCTCGAGGTAGCGTGGAAGAGACCCAGTACTTC
CASSPRGSVEETQYF
>TRBV28|NA|TRBD1|TRBJ2-5
TGTGCCAGCAGTCTCAGGACAGGAAACCAAGAGACCCAGTACTTC
CASSLRTGNQETQYF
>TRBV15|once|TRBD1|TRBJ1-1
TGTGCCACCAGGACGGACAGGGGGTTCACTGAAGCTTTCTTT
CATRTDRGFTEAFF
>TRBV28|NA|NA|TRBJ2-5
TGTGCCAGCACTCGCGGCGGGGACCAAGAGACCCAGTACTTC
CASTRGGDQETQYF
>TRBV6-1|NA|TRBD1|TRBJ2-7
TGTGCCAGCAGTGATCGAGGGGACAGGGGAGACGAGCAGTACTTC
CASSDRGDRGDEQYF
>TRBV19|medium-sized|NA|TRBJ1-2
TGTGCCAGTAGTATAGGCCTAGCAGGCGGCTACACCTTC
CASSIGLAGGYTF
>TRBV28|NA|NA|TRBJ2-1
TGTGCCAGCAGTTTATTATATGAGCAGTTCTTC
CASSLLYEQFF
>TRBV18|NA|NA|TRBJ2-2
TGTGCCAGCTCTGTGGCGGTCCCCTCGGACACCGGGGAGCTGTTTTTT
CASSVAVPSDTGELFF
>TRBV4-1|NA|NA|TRBJ1-6
TGCGCCAGCAGCCCAGCGGGACAAGTTAACTCACCCCTCCACTTT
CASSPAGQVNSPLHF
>TRBV11-2|few|NA|TRBJ2-4
TGTGCCAGCAGCTTAGGCCTAATTGGCAAAAACATTCAGTACTTC
CASSLGLIGKNIQYF
>TRBV19|NA|NA|TRBJ2-7
TGTGCCGTCGAGCCCGAATACGAGCAGTACTTC
CAVEPEYEQYF
>TRBV4-3|few|NA|TRBJ1-1
TGCGCCAGCAGCCAAGATTCAGGAACTGAAGCTTTCTTT
CASSQDSGTEAFF
>TRBV6-4|NA|NA|TRBJ2-1
TGTGCCAGCAGCCCCTCCCCGTACAATGAGCAGTTCTTC
CASSPSPYNEQFF
>TRBV24-1|NA|TRBD1|TRBJ2-1
TGTGCCACCAGTGACCCGGGACAGGGGGCAGGCGAGCAGTTCTTC
CATSDPGQGAGEQFF
>TRBV24-1|NA|NA|TRBJ2-1
TGTGCCACCAGTGACCCCCGGTCCACCTCCTACAATGAGCAGTTCTTC
CATSDPRSTSYNEQFF
>TRBV19|NA|NA|TRBJ2-7
TGTGCCAGTAGTCCCGGGACTGCGGCCTACGAGCAGTACTTC
CASSPGTAAYEQYF
>TRBV7-9|few|TRBD1|TRBJ1-4
TGTGCCAGCAGCTCCTGGGACAGAAATGAAAAACTGTTTTTT
CASSSWDRNEKLFF
>TRBV6-2/TRBV6-3|NA|NA|TRBJ2-1
TGTGCCAGCAGTTACACCCGATTCGCGGCGATCAACTACAATGAGCAGTTCTTC
CASSYTRFAAINYNEQFF
>TRBV20-1|few|NA|TRBJ2-7
TGCAGTGCCATTCAAGGGGGCGAGCAGTACTTC
CSAIQGGEQYF
>TRBV18|NA|NA|TRBJ2-7
TGTGCCAGCTCAAACGGACAGAGTAGCGCCTACGAGCAGTACTTC
CASSNGQSSAYEQYF
>TRBV21-1|NA|NA|TRBJ1-5
TGTGCCAGCAGCCCACCTAGGACAGGGGACAATCAGCCCCAGCATTTT
CASSPPRTGDNQPQHF
>TRBV5-8|NA|TRBD1|TRBJ1-5
TGTGCCAGCAGCTTTGAAGACAGGGGGAATCAGCCCCAGCATTTT
CASSFEDRGNQPQHF
>TRBV7-2|NA|NA|TRBJ1-2
TGTGCCAGCAGCTTAGTCGGGGTCGGCTACACCTTC
CASSLVGVGYTF
>TRBV18|NA|NA|TRBJ2-1
TGTGCCAGCTCACCTTCGGACAATGAGCAGTTCTTC
CASSPSDNEQFF
>TRBV18|few|TRBD1|TRBJ2-1
TGTGCCAGCCGAGCGACAGGGATCGATGAGCAGTTCTTC
CASRATGIDEQFF
>TRBV27|NA|NA|TRBJ1-4
TGTGCCAGCAGTTTAGACGGAGTGGCAACTAATGAAAAACTGTTTTTT
CASSLDGVATNEKLFF
>TRBV10-3|NA|NA|TRBJ2-2
TGTGCCATCAGTCAATCTGTATCAGGGAACGGGGAGCTGTTTTTT
CAISQSVSGNGELFF
>TRBV5-4|NA|TRBD2|TRBJ2-2
TGTGCCAGCAGCTTGGGACTAGCGGACACCGGGGAGCTGTTTTTT
CASSLGLADTGELFF
>TRBV5-6|NA|NA|TRBJ1-1
TGTGCCAGCAGCTTGGTCCGGGGAAGGGCTTTCTTT
CASSLVRGRAFF
>TRBV27|NA|NA|TRBJ2-7
TGTGCCAGCAGCCTAGCCGGACGCGAGCAGTACTTC
CASSLAGREQYF
>TRBV5-4|NA|NA|TRBJ1-4
TGTGCCAGCAGCTTGGGGGTAGACAGGAAACTGTTTTTT
CASSLGVDRKLFF
>TRBV4-3|NA|NA|TRBJ2-1
TGCGCCAGCAGCCAAGATATGGGCTACTCCTACAATGAGCAGTTCTTC
CASSQDMGYSYNEQFF
>TRBV6-5|NA|NA|TRBJ1-5
TGTGCCAGCAGGGCTGGGGCGGGCAATCAGCCCCAGCATTTT
CASRAGAGNQPQHF
>TRBV28|NA|TRBD2|TRBJ2-7
TGTGCCAGCGACCCCGCCGGGACTAGCGGGGAGCAGTACTTC
CASDPAGTSGEQYF
>TRBV5-1|NA|NA|TRBJ2-7
TGCGCCAGTGTGACAGGCTCCTACGAGCAGTACTTC
CASVTGSYEQYF
>TRBV5-1|NA|NA|TRBJ2-1
TGCGCCAGCAGTTATGGACAAGGGACCTACAATGAGCAGTTCTTC
CASSYGQGTYNEQFF
>TRBV11-3|NA|NA|TRBJ2-3
TGTGCCAGCAGCTTTGGGGGGGCGAAAGATACGCAGTATTTT
CASSFGGAKDTQYF
>TRBV9|NA|NA|TRBJ1-4
TGTGCCAGCAGCCTTCAACAGGGAACGCCTAATGAAAAACTGTTTTTT
CASSLQQGTPNEKLFF
>TRBV9|few|NA|TRBJ2-6
TGTGCCAGCAGCCCGTTCGCGGCCTCTGGGGCCAACGTCCTGACTTTC
CASSPFAASGANVLTF
>TRBV28|NA|NA|TRBJ1-1
TGTGCCAGCAGTTTGGGAGGGGTCGGGGGGAACACTGAAGCTTTCTTT
CASSLGGVGGNTEAFF
>TRBV7-8|few|NA|TRBJ1-2
TGTGCCAGCAGCCTTCAGGTGCTCATCTATGGCTACACCTTC
CASSLQVLIYGYTF
>TRBV21-1|NA|NA|TRBJ2-7
TGTGCCAGCATCAACGGGAGGGCGTCTACCTACGAGCAGTACTTC
CASINGRASTYEQYF
>TRBV5-1|NA|TRBD1|TRBJ2-7
TGCGCCAGCAGCTTGGCCGGGGACAGGGGCTACGAGCAGTACTTC
CASSLAGDRGYEQYF
>TRBV7-8|NA|NA|TRBJ1-2
TGTGCCAGCAGCCCCAAACAGGGCTGGGATGGCTACACCTTC
CASSPKQGWDGYTF
>TRBV4-2|few|TRBD2|TRBJ2-1
TGTGCCAGCAGCTTGACTAGCGGGAGGAATGAGCAGTTCTTC
CASSLTSGRNEQFF
>TRBV6-6|NA|NA|TRBJ1-2
TGTGCCAGCAGAAAACGACAGGAAGATGGCTACACCTTC
CASRKRQEDGYTF
>TRBV6-5|NA|NA|TRBJ1-2
TGTGCCAGCAGTTACCCAGGAGGTGGCTACACCTTC
CASSYPGGGYTF
>TRBV5-1|NA|TRBD2|TRBJ2-1
TGCGCCAGCAGCCCCCGGACTAGCGCGGGTGAGCAGTTCTTC
CASSPRTSAGEQFF
>TRBV7-2|once|TRBD1|TRBJ2-7
TGTGCCAGCAGCTTAGTGGCGGGACAGGGCAACGAGCAGTACTTC
CASSLVAGQGNEQYF
>TRBV19|NA|TRBD2|TRBJ2-2
TGTGCCACTGAAGGACTAGCATATAACACCGGGGAGCTGTTTTTT
CATEGLAYNTGELFF
>TRBV27|many|TRBD1|TRBJ2-5
TGTGCCAGCAGTCCCTACACTCGGACAGGGGGCGGGGAGACCCAGTACTTC
CASSPYTRTGGGETQYF
>TRBV7-2|NA|NA|TRBJ1-2
TGTGCCAGCAGCTTAGGGGTTGGTGGCAGGGGCTATGGCTACACCTTC
CASSLGVGGRGYGYTF
>TRBV20-1|NA|TRBD2|TRBJ2-7
TGCAGTGCTAGTGCGGGACTAGCGGGAGTCTACGAGCAGTACTTC
CSASAGLAGVYEQYF
>TRBV3-1/TRBV3-2|few|NA|TRBJ1-6
TGTGCCAGCAGCCATGGACAGTTAAATAATTCACCCCTCCACTTT
CASSHGQLNNSPLHF
>TRBV5-1|NA|TRBD1|TRBJ2-3
TGCGCCAGCAGCCCAGGACAGGGTGAAGCGGCGCAGTATTTT
CASSPGQGEAAQYF